This T cell receptor beta chain appears in the sequencing data of a study of CD8 T cells in Susac syndrome. TCR beta was sequenced from blood CD8+ and CD4+ T cells. Negative isolation was used for CD8+ and CD4+ T cells, and FACS enrichment was applied to TEMRA cells. This CDR3 region has 12 residues. Germline-derived CDR1 and CDR2 are SGHRS and YFSETQ. With 4 bases removed from V and 3 bases from J, the gap between germline ends came to 8 bases. An input of roughly 0.5 to 1 ug of RNA was subjected to reverse transcription using random hexamers. Multiplex immunoSEQ PCR targeted 54 Vbeta and 13 Jbeta TCR beta segments. MiXCR, applied by TCRdb to the immunoSEQ multiplex PCR reads, yields one record per CDR3 protein. Seen here are fewer than 150,000 distinct CDR3 sequences, about 92% observed once, and the top ten hold roughly 0.094%.

The sample comprised CD4+ T cells from PBMCs. The sequence was obtained from a human donor with multiple sclerosis. This sequence joins TRBV5-1 and TRBJ2-7; D not resolved. The CDR3 bases are TGCGCCAGCAGCACCTCAGTCTACGAGCAGTACTTC. Translated: CASSTSVYEQYF.